This T cell receptor beta chain emerged from a study of blood T cell repertoires in COVID-19. Study background: Acute and convalescent COVID-19 samples came from the United States, Italy and Spain. PBMCs, B-cell-depleted T cells, or T cells provided the cDNA or gDNA that made up the material.

The protocol was immunoSEQ multiplex PCR, while the TCRdb copy is restricted to in-frame clones and leaves out a portion. The sample yields about 330,000 clones, 87% seen once. Patients at the Seattle site were enrolled during active infection and followed longitudinally. The germline gives CDR1 LNHNV, CDR2 YYDKDF (reference sequence). Germline trimming cut 5 bases from V and 8 bases from J; bases unmatched to any gene: 8. The length of the CDR3 is 14 residues. The clonotype comes from a man younger than 40 with COVID-19, enrolled during active disease. The sequenced sample consisted of peripheral blood. The chain has TRBV15 and TRBJ1-4, with 7 bases aligning to TRBD1. The CDR3 spells CATSFDRVGEKLFF. For the CDR3, the DNA is TGTGCCACCAGCTTCGACAGGGTTGGAGAAAAACTGTTTTTT.